Presented here are 30 T cell receptor beta chains from one specimen sequenced in a study of blood T cell repertoires in COVID-19. Assay used: immunoSEQ multiplex PCR; TCRdb lists only in-frame clones, some missing. The repertoire holds 350,000 to 450,000 clones, around 86% seen once, with approximately 5% in the top ten. The sample was PBMCs or T cells enriched from blood (not recorded which). The receptor source for this set is a woman between 45 and 65 years old who had recovered from COVID-19.

This chain uses TRBV9 with TRBJ2-5; 8 bases line up with TRBD2. This CDR3 comprises 13 residues. The germline gives CDR1 SGDLS, CDR2 YYNGEE. V gave up 4 bases and J gave up 3 bases; unmatched junction bases: 2. The CDR3 coding sequence is TGTGCCAGCAGCCCGACTAGCGAAGAGACCCAGTACTTC. It codes for CASSPTSEETQYF.

The V call is TRBV20-1, the J call TRBJ1-2; D remains ambiguous. The V gene lost 3 bases and the J gene lost 5 bases, with 7 bases spanning the gap. In germline, CDR1 is DFQATT, CDR2 SNEGSKA (reference sequence). The CDR3 consists of 11 residues. The CDR3 is CSASASYGYTF. CDR3 coding DNA: TGCAGTGCTAGCGCGTCATATGGCTACACCTTC.

The genes are TRBV19 and TRBJ1-4; 9 bases agree with TRBD1. Germline V lookup: CDR1 LNHDA, CDR2 SQIVND (reference sequence). Trimming cost V 3 bases and J 6 bases; bases outside gene matches: 11. CDR3 length equals 17 residues. CDR3 DNA sequence: TGTGCCAGTAGTATCAGCGGGACAGGGTTGGGTTATGAAAAACTGTTTTTT. Its protein is CASSISGTGLGYEKLFF.

The chain carries TRBV30 and TRBJ1-4; D gene uncertain. Looked up from germline, CDR1 is GTSNPN and CDR2 is SVGIG (reference sequence). This CDR3 is 11 amino acids long. The V gene lost 0 bases and the J gene lost 8 bases, with 4 bases spanning the gap. The CDR3 sequence: CAWSVEEKLFF. The CDR3 DNA reads TGTGCCTGGAGTGTTGAGGAAAAACTGTTTTTT.

As regards this clone: This same CDR3 is encoded by further DNA sequences in the sample. As DNA, the CDR3 is TGCGCCAGCAGCTTGGATGTAGGGGGGAACACTGAAGCTTTCTTT. Its translation: CASSLDVGGNTEAFF. This chain joins TRBV5-1 and TRBJ1-1; TRBD1 is a possible D gene (6 bases). Trimming stripped 0 bases from V and 1 base from J, with 10 bases between. The germline CDR1 and CDR2 sequences are SGHRS and YFSETQ. This CDR3 region has 15 residues.

The CDR3 here is CASSQLGGFEAFF. As DNA, the CDR3 is TGTGCCAGCAGCCAACTCGGGGGGTTTGAAGCTTTCTTT. V is TRBV3-1 (or the pseudogene TRBV3-2) and J is TRBJ1-1; D is perhaps TRBD1 (5 bases). Between the trimmed V and J ends, which lost 2 bases and 7 bases, there was a span of 11 bases. This CDR3 is 13 amino acids long. Germline V gene lookup returns CDR1 LGHDT and CDR2 YNNKEL (reference sequence).

This chain joins TRBV5-5 and TRBJ2-3; no clear D. CDR1 SGHKS and CDR2 YYEKEE come from the germline V gene (reference sequence). This CDR3 is built from 14 residues. Trimming removed 1 base at V and 0 bases at J, with 6 bases between. Here the CDR3 reads CASSLFSSTDTQYF. The CDR3 bases are TGTGCCAGCAGCTTGTTTAGTAGCACAGATACGCAGTATTTT.

V is TRBV9 and J is TRBJ2-3; 11 positions agree with TRBD2. Unmatched junction bases numbered 7, after V lost 0 bases and J lost 1 base. The CDR3 extends over 18 amino acids. Per germline, CDR1 SGDLS and CDR2 YYNGEE. The CDR3 bases are TGTGCCAGCAGCGTAGACCTAGCGGGGGGAATCCGCACAGATACGCAGTATTTT. Amino acid sequence: CASSVDLAGGIRTDTQYF.

This sequence joins TRBV6-2 or TRBV6-3 and TRBJ2-5; 12 bases are a match to TRBD2. The germline V gene encodes CDR1 MNHEY and CDR2 SVGEGT. The CDR3 is made up of 16 amino acids. With 5 bases clipped from V and 0 bases from J, the junction kept 4 bases outside the gene matches. The CDR3 region has the DNA TGTGCCAGCAGTCGGACTAGCGGGATTTACCAAGAGACCCAGTACTTC. Residues: CASSRTSGIYQETQYF.

The sample holds one count of this clone. The chain links TRBV6-2 or TRBV6-3 to TRBJ1-1; D is possibly TRBD1 (5 bases). Trimming pared 2 bases from V and 7 bases from J, leaving 14 bases between. Germline assignment: CDR1 MNHEY and CDR2 SVGEGT. The CDR3 extends over 14 amino acids. The CDR3 DNA is TGTGCCAGCAGTTACGGGGGGGTTACGATTGAAGCTTTCTTT. Its translation is CASSYGGVTIEAFF.

V usage is TRBV3-1 (or the pseudogene TRBV3-2) and J usage is TRBJ2-2, with 12 bases fitting TRBD2. Germline V gives CDR1 LGHDT, CDR2 YNNKEL (reference sequence). V was clipped by 3 bases and J by 1 base; unmatched bases: 3. The CDR3 covers 17 residues. This CDR3 reads CASSHTSGGMNTGELFF. CDR3 nucleotide sequence: TGTGCCAGCAGCCATACTAGCGGGGGGATGAACACCGGGGAGCTGTTTTTT.

This clone occurred once. The rearrangement links TRBV29-1 to TRBJ1-1; TRBD1 agrees at 8 bases. After removal of 7 bases from V and 2 bases from J, the junction contained 12 bases not matched to a gene. The CDR3 consists of 15 residues. Germline assignment: CDR1 SQVTM and CDR2 ANQGSEA. CDR3 sequence: CSGLRPGGANTEAFF. In nucleotides, the CDR3 is TGCAGCGGATTAAGACCAGGGGGCGCAAACACTGAAGCTTTCTTT.

V and J are TRBV29-1 and TRBJ2-1; the match to TRBD2 covers 7 bases. This CDR3 has 11 amino acids. Germline V gives CDR1 SQVTM, CDR2 ANQGSEA. After removal of 7 bases from V and 9 bases from J, the junction contained 6 bases not matched to a gene. The CDR3 bases are TGCAGCGCTACTATAGCGGGTGAGCAGTTCTTC. Its protein product is CSATIAGEQFF.

The V call is TRBV6-6, the J call TRBJ1-6; TRBD1 agrees at 7 bases. CDR3 length: 19 residues. CDR1 is MNHNY and CDR2 is SVGAGI in the germline V gene (reference sequence). The ends lost 5 bases at V and 5 bases at J; junction bases unmatched: 18. DNA of the CDR3: TGTGCCAGCAGTCAGACCGGGACAGAAACATCCATCGATAATTCACCCCTCCACTTT. Encoded protein: CASSQTGTETSIDNSPLHF.

The chain recombines TRBV7-2 with TRBJ2-4; TRBD1 agrees at 7 bases. CDR1 SGHTA and CDR2 FQGNSA come from the germline V gene. The CDR3 loop spans 17 amino acids. The ends lost 5 bases at V and 1 base at J; junction bases unmatched: 11. The chain's CDR3 is CASSLAVTGWAKNIQYF. CDR3 DNA sequence: TGTGCCAGCAGCCTCGCTGTGACAGGGTGGGCCAAAAACATTCAGTACTTC.

This clone came up once. The chain uses TRBV6-5 and TRBJ1-2, with 10 bases identical to TRBD1. After removal of 7 bases from V and 7 bases from J, the junction contained 9 bases not matched to a gene. This CDR3 is 14 amino acids long. Germline V gives CDR1 MNHEY, CDR2 SVGAGI. DNA of the CDR3: TGTGCCAGCATTCCGACCGGGACAGGGGCTGGCTACACCTTC. Its protein product is CASIPTGTGAGYTF.

The chain combines TRBV7-3 with TRBJ2-1, with TRBD2 matching 7 bases. The germline gives CDR1 SGHTA, CDR2 FQGTGA. V dropped 5 bases and J dropped 7; count of bases not matched to a gene: 14. CDR3 length: 16 amino acids. CDR3 DNA: TGTGCCAGCAGCCGGGGAGGGGTACCCGGGGGGAATGAGCAGTTCTTC. It specifies CASSRGGVPGGNEQFF.

This clone showed up just once. The J gene is TRBJ1-1, the V gene TRBV10-3; 8 bases fit TRBD1. The CDR3 length is 13 residues. Trimming took 2 bases from V and 7 from J; bases not matched to a gene: 3. The germline gives CDR1 ENHRY, CDR2 SYGVKD. The CDR3 DNA follows: TGTGCCATCAGTGAGCGGGGACAGGATGAAGCTTTCTTT. Protein: CAISERGQDEAFF.

V is TRBV13 and J is TRBJ1-3; TRBD1 matches at 8 bases. Germline CDR1 and CDR2: PRHDT and FYEKMQ (reference sequence). V dropped 2 bases and J dropped 2; count of bases not matched to a gene: 2. This CDR3 is built from 15 residues. The CDR3 region is CASSLSRGPGNTIYF. For the CDR3, the DNA is TGTGCCAGCAGCTTAAGCAGGGGGCCTGGAAACACCATATATTTT.

The chain carries TRBV6-5 and TRBJ1-2; a weak D match, TRBD1 (5 bases). The CDR3 runs to 15 residues. Germline V CDR1 and CDR2: MNHEY, SVGAGI. Trimming removed 6 bases from V and 2 bases from J, with 16 bases in between. The CDR3 DNA sequence: TGTGCCAGCAGACCCGGGACTACAACGAACTATGGCTACACCTTC. Its protein is CASRPGTTTNYGYTF.

The table lists this clone with a count of one. V usage is TRBV5-1 and J usage is TRBJ1-2; TRBD1 might be the D (5 bases). From germline, CDR1 is SGHRS and CDR2 YFSETQ. This CDR3 contains 16 residues. V lost 4 bases and J lost 7, with 23 bases in between. The CDR3 nucleotides are TGCGCCAGCAGCCGGGACGGAGGGGTGGAGGTTGGTGGCTACACCTTC. Translated: CASSRDGGVEVGGYTF.

J is TRBJ1-1 and V is TRBV29-1; D is possibly TRBD1 (6 bases). The germline V gene has CDR1 SQVTM and CDR2 ANQGSEA. Trimming removed 7 bases from V and 3 bases from J, with 15 bases in between. The CDR3 length is 13 residues. The CDR3 here is CSANRARDTEAFF. DNA for the CDR3: TGCAGCGCCAACAGGGCTCGGGACACTGAAGCTTTCTTT.

The chain has TRBV19 and TRBJ1-1, with D tentatively TRBD1 (5 bases). The CDR3 spans 14 residues. CDR1 LNHDA and CDR2 SQIVND come from the germline V gene (reference sequence). V lost 8 bases to trimming and J lost 7 bases, with 20 bases between them. CDR3 coding DNA: TGTGCCAGTGGGTCTTGGGAGGGGATCGGTGAAGCTTTCTTT. It is translated as CASGSWEGIGEAFF.

The chain combines TRBV18 with TRBJ1-3; D unclear. Germline V gene lookup returns CDR1 KGHSH and CDR2 LQKENI. CDR3 size: 15 residues. Trimming took 3 bases from V and 0 from J, leaving 9 bases between them. CDR3 amino acids: CASSPAGSSGNTIYF. The CDR3 coding sequence is TGTGCCAGCTCACCTGCAGGCAGCTCTGGAAACACCATATATTTT.

CDR3 region: CAWGRGEQYF. In DNA, the CDR3 is TGTGCCTGGGGCAGGGGGGAGCAGTACTTC. This chain connects TRBV30 to TRBJ2-7; TRBD1 agrees at 7 bases. Trimming removed 5 bases from V and 7 bases from J; junction bases left unmatched: 2. Germline V gives CDR1 GTSNPN, CDR2 SVGIG (reference sequence). The CDR3 is 10 amino acids.

This chain uses TRBV9 with TRBJ2-7, with 7 nucleotides matching TRBD1. V lost 0 bases to trimming and J lost 0 bases; unmatched junction nucleotides: 0. The CDR3 extends over 14 amino acids. Germline V lookup: CDR1 SGDLS, CDR2 YYNGEE. The CDR3 bases are TGTGCCAGCAGCGTAGGGGACAGCTCCTACGAGCAGTACTTC. Residues: CASSVGDSSYEQYF.

The chain joins TRBV18 to TRBJ1-6; TRBD1 matches at 7 bases. CDR1 and CDR2 from the germline V gene are KGHSH and LQKENI. V gave up 5 bases and J gave up 8 bases; unmatched junction bases: 6. CDR3 length equals 14 residues. Here the CDR3 reads CASSTNRGDSPLHF. DNA of the CDR3: TGTGCCAGCTCAACAAACAGGGGTGATTCACCCCTCCACTTT.

J is TRBJ1-1 and V is TRBV7-9; 8 bases line up with TRBD1. Trimming at V came to 0 bases and at J to 8 bases, leaving 8 bases not matched to a gene. This CDR3 comprises 15 residues. Germline V lookup: CDR1 SEHNR, CDR2 FQNEAQ (reference sequence). The CDR3 nucleotides are TGTGCCAGCAGCTTAGCAAGGACAGGGAATATCGAAGCTTTCTTT. It yields the protein CASSLARTGNIEAFF. The entire variable domain, with the rest obtained from reference TRBV7-9 and TRBJ1-1, is as follows: DTGVSQNPRHKITKRGQNVTFRCDPISEHNRLYWYRQTLGQGPEFLTYFQNEAQLEKSRLLSDRFSAERPKGSFSTLEIQRTEQGDSAMYLCASSLARTGNIEAFFGQGTRLTVV.

The chain joins TRBV6-6 to TRBJ1-5, with TRBD1 matching 9 bases. The CDR3 is 13 amino acids. Germline V CDR1 and CDR2: MNHNY, SVGAGI (reference sequence). V was clipped by 6 bases and J by 5 bases; unmatched bases: 2. The CDR3 nucleotides are TGTGCCAGCAGATGGACAGGGGATCAGCCCCAGCATTTT. This sequence encodes CASRWTGDQPQHF.

V is TRBV18 and J is TRBJ1-1, with D maybe TRBD1 (6 bases). Germline values: CDR1 KGHSH, CDR2 LQKENI. This CDR3 spans 17 amino acids. V shed 2 bases and J shed 1 base, with 17 bases lying between them. The CDR3 region has the DNA TGTGCCAGCTCACCAATCCCAACCGGGACAACGAACACTGAAGCTTTCTTT. It is translated as CASSPIPTGTTNTEAFF.